This is a list of T cell receptor beta chains from one sample in a study of cytomegalovirus exposure and HLA in healthy donors. Here immunoSEQ multiplex PCR was the method, and the copy in TCRdb shows in-frame clones only, minus some. This sample has over 150,000 clones; about 80% occur once, and the top ten carry roughly 3%. Sequences were obtained from PBMCs. The receptors shown here come from a woman between 25 and 40 years old in good health and CMV-seronegative. Both conserved end residues are part of each CDR3. A D gene is named only where the DNA matches it firmly. Not all rows give a size; the values are once, few, many and, for expanded clones, a class.

NA,TRBV11-1,TRBJ2-1,NA,TGTGCCAGCAGCCTACGAACTGAGCAGTTCTTC,CASSLRTEQFF
TRBD1,TRBV5-8,TRBJ2-5,NA,TGTGCCAGCAGCCTCCGGGACAGGGTTGAAGAGACCCAGTACTTC,CASSLRDRVEETQYF
NA,TRBV7-2,TRBJ2-2,NA,TGTGCCAGCAGCTGGAGTTCCGGGGAGCTGTTTTTT,CASSWSSGELFF
TRBD2,TRBV10-3,TRBJ2-1,NA,TGTGCCATCAGGGGGACTAGCTCCTACAATGAGCAGTTCTTC,CAIRGTSSYNEQFF
TRBD2,TRBV11-2,TRBJ2-3,NA,TGTGCCAGCAGCTTCAGCGGGGGGGTAACAGATACGCAGTATTTT,CASSFSGGVTDTQYF
NA,TRBV9,TRBJ2-7,few,TGTGCCAGCAGCGTAGACCGGACAGCCTACGAGCAGTACTTC,CASSVDRTAYEQYF
NA,TRBV5-6,TRBJ2-7,NA,TGTGCCAGCAGCTTGGACAGGGCAGCCTACGAGCAGTACTTC,CASSLDRAAYEQYF
NA,TRBV28,TRBJ2-2,NA,TGTGCCAGCAGTTTGGGGGACTCCGGGGAGCTGTTTTTT,CASSLGDSGELFF
NA,TRBV5-1,TRBJ1-4,NA,TGCGCCAGCAGCGCCCAGGGGCTGGCCGCAACTAATGAAAAACTGTTTTTT,CASSAQGLAATNEKLFF
NA,TRBV6-4,TRBJ1-5,few,TGTGCCAGCAGTATGGGGAGCGGTGGGGAGCCCCAGCATTTT,CASSMGSGGEPQHF
NA,TRBV6-1,TRBJ1-5,NA,TGTGCCAGCAGTGACGACCTCCCAGGGTTAGGCCAGCCCCAGCATTTT,CASSDDLPGLGQPQHF
NA,TRBV25-1,TRBJ1-1,NA,TGTGCCAGCAGGGAAGAGAGGGTGGGCACTGAAGCTTTCTTT,CASREERVGTEAFF
NA,TRBV10-3,TRBJ1-3,NA,TGTGCCATCAGTAGAGGCGGGTCTGGAAACACCATATATTTT,CAISRGGSGNTIYF
NA,TRBV5-1,TRBJ1-4,NA,TGCGCCAGCAGCTTGGCCCGGGGGGGCGTTGATGAAAAACTGTTTTTT,CASSLARGGVDEKLFF
TRBD1,TRBV27,TRBJ1-4,NA,TGTGCCAGCAGTTTACCCGGGACAGAGAGTAATGAAAAACTGTTTTTT,CASSLPGTESNEKLFF
NA,TRBV12-5,TRBJ1-5,NA,TGTGCTAGTGGTTTGGTGGGCCAGCCCCAGCATTTT,CASGLVGQPQHF
NA,TRBV7-9,TRBJ1-1,NA,TGTGCCAGCAGCTTAGAAGGACTCTACACTGAAGCTTTCTTT,CASSLEGLYTEAFF
NA,TRBV18,TRBJ2-3,NA,TGTGCCAGCTCAACTACCTTGGATACGCAGTATTTT,CASSTTLDTQYF
NA,TRBV29-1,TRBJ1-2,NA,TGCAGCGTTCGGTACAACTATGGCTACCCCTTC,CSVRYNYGYPF
NA,TRBV18,TRBJ1-6,NA,TGTGCCAGCTCACCACCAGGAGACTCCTATAATTCACCCCTCCACTTT,CASSPPGDSYNSPLHF
NA,TRBV18,TRBJ2-7,NA,TGTGCCAGCTCCGCGATAGCCGTTACCTACGAGCAGTACTTC,CASSAIAVTYEQYF
TRBD1,TRBV29-1,TRBJ2-7,few,TGCAGCGTCGTCGGGGACAGGGGGTCCTACGAGCAGTACTTC,CSVVGDRGSYEQYF
NA,TRBV29-1,TRBJ1-2,NA,TGCAGCGTTCTAAATTTGGGGGCGGAAGGCTACACCTTC,CSVLNLGAEGYTF
TRBD1,TRBV7-9,TRBJ1-3,NA,TGTGCCAGCAGCCCACGGGGGACAGTTGTTAGTGGAAACACCATATATTTT,CASSPRGTVVSGNTIYF
TRBD2,TRBV9,TRBJ2-7,NA,TGTGCCAGCAGCGTACCCCCCGTCGGACTAGCGTTCTCCTACGAGCAGTACTTC,CASSVPPVGLAFSYEQYF
TRBD2,TRBV7-7,TRBJ2-3,NA,TGTGCCAGCAGCACCGGGACTACAAAGGCGCAGTATTTT,CASSTGTTKAQYF
TRBD1,TRBV7-6,TRBJ1-1,NA,TGTGCCAGCAGCTCTACGACAGGGAGAACACTGAACTTT,CASSSTTGRTLNF
TRBD2,TRBV30,TRBJ2-1,few,TGTGCCTGGAGTGAACTAGCGGGAGGGCTTGGGCAGTTCTTC,CAWSELAGGLGQFF
NA,TRBV11-2,TRBJ1-3,NA,TGTGCCAGCAGCTTAGTTTCGGGTCCAGGGGGAAACACCATATATTTT,CASSLVSGPGGNTIYF
NA,TRBV7-2,TRBJ2-7,NA,TGTGCCAGCAGCTTCCAGACAGGAGACTACGAGCAGTACTTC,CASSFQTGDYEQYF
NA,TRBV29-1,TRBJ2-7,few,TGCAGCGTTGAGGGGCTGGGGGGAGCAAGCTCCTACGAGCAGTACTTC,CSVEGLGGASSYEQYF
TRBD2,TRBV6-5,TRBJ2-3,NA,TGTGCCAGCGCCCTACTAGCGGCTAGCACAGATACGCAGTATTTT,CASALLAASTDTQYF
TRBD2,TRBV2,TRBJ2-3,NA,TGTGCCAGCAGCCGGACTAGCGGCACAGATACGCAGTATTTT,CASSRTSGTDTQYF
TRBD1,TRBV19,TRBJ1-2,NA,TGTGCCAGTAGTTCGACAGGGAGACGATATAACTATGGCTACACCTTC,CASSSTGRRYNYGYTF
TRBD1,TRBV7-9,TRBJ1-2,NA,TGTGCCAGCAGCTACGGACAGGGGGTAGTTGGCTACACCTTC,CASSYGQGVVGYTF
TRBD1,TRBV6-5,TRBJ2-7,NA,TGTGCCAGCAGTCGCCGGGACAGGTACGAGCAGTACTTC,CASSRRDRYEQYF
TRBD2,TRBV27,TRBJ2-2,NA,TGTGCCAGCGCCAGCGGGAGGGGTCGGGGGGAGCTGTTTTTT,CASASGRGRGELFF
NA,TRBV27,TRBJ1-2,NA,TGTGCCAGCAGCACTGGGGGGATTGATGGCTACACCTTC,CASSTGGIDGYTF
TRBD1,TRBV4-1,TRBJ1-1,few,TGCGCCAGCAGCCAACCTGCGAACCGGGACAGGGTATTCACTGAAGCTTTCTTT,CASSQPANRDRVFTEAFF
NA,TRBV5-1,TRBJ2-3,NA,TGCGCCAGCAGCTTGGACGGGGGAGGGGGGGTTACGCAGTATTTT,CASSLDGGGGVTQYF
TRBD2,TRBV10-1,TRBJ2-7,few,TGCGCCAGCAGTGGGGACTACCGTTCCGAGCAGTACTTC,CASSGDYRSEQYF
TRBD1,TRBV6-5,TRBJ1-2,NA,TGTGCCAGCAGTTACTCCGCGACAGGGAACTATGGCTACACCTTC,CASSYSATGNYGYTF
NA,TRBV30,TRBJ1-1,once,TGTGCCTGGAGATTTCCACCGCCAGGGCGTATGAACACTGAAGCTTTCTTT,CAWRFPPPGRMNTEAFF
NA,TRBV18,TRBJ1-3,few,TGTGCCAGCTCACCACAACTAATCTCTGGAAACACCATATATTTT,CASSPQLISGNTIYF
TRBD2,TRBV11-2,TRBJ2-7,NA,TGTGCCAGCAGCTTACAAAGCGGGGGCCCCTGTGAGCAGTACTTC,CASSLQSGGPCEQYF
NA,TRBV9,TRBJ2-5,NA,TGTGCCAGCAGCTCAAGTGACAGCTTCTACCAAGAGACCCAGTACTTC,CASSSSDSFYQETQYF
NA,TRBV2,TRBJ2-3,few,TGTGCCAGCAGTGAAGACCTAACAGATACGCAGTATTTT,CASSEDLTDTQYF
TRBD1,TRBV13,TRBJ1-4,NA,TGTGCCAGCAGCTCCCAATCCTCCTCGACAGGGGTTAATGAAAAACTGTTTTTT,CASSSQSSSTGVNEKLFF
TRBD2,TRBV5-4,TRBJ2-7,NA,TGTGCCAGCAGCGCGATTAGCGGGCGGCTTGAAGAGCAGTACTTC,CASSAISGRLEEQYF
NA,TRBV2,TRBJ2-2,NA,TGTGCCAGCAGTCCGGACATCGGGGAGCTGTTTTTT,CASSPDIGELFF
TRBD1,TRBV7-8,TRBJ1-2,NA,TGTGCCAGCAGCTTACCACAGGGGGGGATCCACTATGGCTACACCTTC,CASSLPQGGIHYGYTF
NA,TRBV7-9,TRBJ1-2,NA,TGTGCCAGCAGCCTATACTATGGCTACACCTTC,CASSLYYGYTF
TRBD2,TRBV7-2,TRBJ2-1,NA,TGTGCCAGCAGCTTATCAATTAGCGGGAGCTACAATGAGCAGTTCTTC,CASSLSISGSYNEQFF
NA,TRBV18,TRBJ1-3,NA,TGTGCCAGCTCACCGTCTCCCGGGGAAAACACCATATATTTT,CASSPSPGENTIYF